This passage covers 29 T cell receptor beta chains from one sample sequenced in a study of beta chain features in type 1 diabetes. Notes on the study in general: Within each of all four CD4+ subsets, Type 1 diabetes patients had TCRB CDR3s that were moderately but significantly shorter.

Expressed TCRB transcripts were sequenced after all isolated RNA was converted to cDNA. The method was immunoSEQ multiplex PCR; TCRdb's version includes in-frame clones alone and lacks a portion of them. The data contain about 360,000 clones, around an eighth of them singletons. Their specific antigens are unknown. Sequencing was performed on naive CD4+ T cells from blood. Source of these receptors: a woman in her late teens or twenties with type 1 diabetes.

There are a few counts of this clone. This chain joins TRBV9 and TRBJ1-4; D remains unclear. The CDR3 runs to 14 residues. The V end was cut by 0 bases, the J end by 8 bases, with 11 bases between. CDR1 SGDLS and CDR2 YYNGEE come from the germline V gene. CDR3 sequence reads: CASSVGGIGEKLFF. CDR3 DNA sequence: TGTGCCAGCAGCGTAGGAGGAATTGGGGAAAAACTGTTTTTT.

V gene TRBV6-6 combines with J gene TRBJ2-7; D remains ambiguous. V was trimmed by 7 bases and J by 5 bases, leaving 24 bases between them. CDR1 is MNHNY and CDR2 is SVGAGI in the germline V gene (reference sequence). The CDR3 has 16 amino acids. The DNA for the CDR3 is TGTGCCAGCACTCACCATAGCAATTCTTTTCTAGACGAGCAGTACTTC. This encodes CASTHHSNSFLDEQYF.

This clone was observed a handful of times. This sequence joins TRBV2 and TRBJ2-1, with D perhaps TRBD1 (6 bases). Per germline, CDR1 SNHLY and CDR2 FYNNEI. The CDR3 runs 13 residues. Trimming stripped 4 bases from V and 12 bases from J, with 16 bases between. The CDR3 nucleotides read TGTGCCAGCAGTGCGCAGGGGATGGGTGTGCAGTTCTTC. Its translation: CASSAQGMGVQFF.

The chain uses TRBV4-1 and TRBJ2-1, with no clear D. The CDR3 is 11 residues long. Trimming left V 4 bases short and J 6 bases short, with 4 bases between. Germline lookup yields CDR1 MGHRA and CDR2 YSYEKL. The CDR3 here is CASSLLNEQFF. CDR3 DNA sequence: TGCGCCAGCAGCCTTCTCAATGAGCAGTTCTTC.

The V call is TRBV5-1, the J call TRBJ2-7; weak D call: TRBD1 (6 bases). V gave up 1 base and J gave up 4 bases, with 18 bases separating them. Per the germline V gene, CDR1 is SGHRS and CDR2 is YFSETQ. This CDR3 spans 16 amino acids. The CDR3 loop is CASSLSQGTQNYEQYF. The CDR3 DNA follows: TGCGCCAGCAGCTTGTCCCAGGGGACCCAGAATTACGAGCAGTACTTC.

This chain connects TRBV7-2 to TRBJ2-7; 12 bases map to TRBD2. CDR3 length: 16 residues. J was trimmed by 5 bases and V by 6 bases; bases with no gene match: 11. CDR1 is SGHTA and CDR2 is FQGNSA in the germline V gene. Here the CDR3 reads CASRPPGLAGLHEQYF. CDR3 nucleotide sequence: TGTGCCAGCAGGCCACCGGGACTAGCGGGCTTACACGAGCAGTACTTC.

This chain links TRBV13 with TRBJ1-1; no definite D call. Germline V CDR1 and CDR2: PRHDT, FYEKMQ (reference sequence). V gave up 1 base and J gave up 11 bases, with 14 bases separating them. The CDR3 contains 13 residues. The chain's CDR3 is CASSLVSGMGAFF. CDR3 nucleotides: TGTGCCAGCAGCTTAGTCTCGGGGATGGGGGCTTTCTTT.

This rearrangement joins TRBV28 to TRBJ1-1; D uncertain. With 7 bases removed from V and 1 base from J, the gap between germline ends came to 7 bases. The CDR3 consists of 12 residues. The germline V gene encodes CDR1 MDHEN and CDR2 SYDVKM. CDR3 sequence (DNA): TGTGCCAGCATGTCAGGGAACACTGAAGCTTTCTTT. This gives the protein CASMSGNTEAFF.

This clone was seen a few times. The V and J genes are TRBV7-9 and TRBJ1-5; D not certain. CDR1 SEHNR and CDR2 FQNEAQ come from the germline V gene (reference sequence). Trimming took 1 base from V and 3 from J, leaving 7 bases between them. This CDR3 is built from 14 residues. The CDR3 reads CASSLGSINQPQHF. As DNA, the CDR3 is TGTGCCAGCAGCTTAGGGAGCATCAATCAGCCCCAGCATTTT.

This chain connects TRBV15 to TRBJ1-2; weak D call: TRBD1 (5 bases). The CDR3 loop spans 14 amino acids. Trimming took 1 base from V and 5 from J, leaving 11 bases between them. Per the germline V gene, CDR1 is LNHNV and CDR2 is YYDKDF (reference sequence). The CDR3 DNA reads TGTGCCACCAGCAGAGGGAAGACAGATTATGGCTACACCTTC. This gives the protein CATSRGKTDYGYTF.

CDR3 DNA: TGTGCCAGCAGCTACGGACAGGGGGCCAAAAACATTCAGTACTTC. This encodes CASSYGQGAKNIQYF. The chain links TRBV7-2 to TRBJ2-4; 9 bases are a match to TRBD1. The CDR3 is 15 residues long. In germline, CDR1 is SGHTA, CDR2 FQGNSA. V was pared by 4 bases and J by 1 base, with 2 bases of the junction left unmatched.

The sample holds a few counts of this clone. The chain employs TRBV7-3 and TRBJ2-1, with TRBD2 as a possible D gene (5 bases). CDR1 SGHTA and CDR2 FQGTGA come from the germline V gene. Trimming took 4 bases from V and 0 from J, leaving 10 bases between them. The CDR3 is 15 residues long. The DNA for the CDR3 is TGTGCCAGCAGCTCGGACTTCAGCTCCTACAATGAGCAGTTCTTC. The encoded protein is CASSSDFSSYNEQFF. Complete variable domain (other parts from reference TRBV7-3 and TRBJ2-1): GAGVSQTPSNKVTEKGKYVELRCDPISGHTALYWYRQSLGQGPEFLIYFQGTGAADDSGLPNDRFFAVRPEGSVSTLKIQRTERGDSAVYLCASSSDFSSYNEQFFGPGTRLTVL.

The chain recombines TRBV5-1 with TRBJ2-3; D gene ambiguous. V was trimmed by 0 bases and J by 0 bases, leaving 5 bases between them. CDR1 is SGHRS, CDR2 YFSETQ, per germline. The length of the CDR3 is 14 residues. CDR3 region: CASSLVGSTDTQYF. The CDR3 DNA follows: TGCGCCAGCAGCTTGGTGGGCAGCACAGATACGCAGTATTTT.

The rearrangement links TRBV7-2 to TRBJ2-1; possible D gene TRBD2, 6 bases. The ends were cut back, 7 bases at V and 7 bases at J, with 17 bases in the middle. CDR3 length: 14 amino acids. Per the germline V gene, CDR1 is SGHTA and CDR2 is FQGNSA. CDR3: CASTLRESGNEQFF. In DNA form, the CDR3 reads TGTGCCAGCACCCTTCGGGAGTCGGGGAATGAGCAGTTCTTC.

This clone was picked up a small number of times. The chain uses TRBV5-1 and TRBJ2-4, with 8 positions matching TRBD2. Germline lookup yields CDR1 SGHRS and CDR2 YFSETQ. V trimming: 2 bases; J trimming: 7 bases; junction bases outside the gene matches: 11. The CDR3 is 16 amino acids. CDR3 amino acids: CASSLAALSGSNIQYF. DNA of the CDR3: TGCGCCAGCAGCTTAGCAGCCCTGAGCGGGAGTAACATTCAGTACTTC.

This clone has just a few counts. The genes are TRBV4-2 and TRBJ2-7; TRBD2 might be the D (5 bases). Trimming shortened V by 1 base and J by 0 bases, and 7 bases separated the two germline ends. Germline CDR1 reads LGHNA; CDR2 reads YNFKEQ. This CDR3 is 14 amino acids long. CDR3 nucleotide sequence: TGTGCCAGCAGCCAAGGCGGAGGCTCCTACGAGCAGTACTTC. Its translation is CASSQGGGSYEQYF.

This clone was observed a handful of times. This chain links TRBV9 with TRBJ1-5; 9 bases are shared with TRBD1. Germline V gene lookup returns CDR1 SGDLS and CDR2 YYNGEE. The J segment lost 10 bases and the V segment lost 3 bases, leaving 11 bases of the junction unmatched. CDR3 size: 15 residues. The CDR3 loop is CASSASGDRERPQHF. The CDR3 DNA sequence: TGTGCCAGCAGCGCCTCAGGGGACAGGGAGAGACCCCAGCATTTT.

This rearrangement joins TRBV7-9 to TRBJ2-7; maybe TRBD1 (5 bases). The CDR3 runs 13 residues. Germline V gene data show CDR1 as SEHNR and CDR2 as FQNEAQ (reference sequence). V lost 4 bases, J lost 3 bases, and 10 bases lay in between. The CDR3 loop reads CASSSRARYEQYF. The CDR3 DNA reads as TGTGCCAGCAGCTCCAGGGCCCGCTACGAGCAGTACTTC.

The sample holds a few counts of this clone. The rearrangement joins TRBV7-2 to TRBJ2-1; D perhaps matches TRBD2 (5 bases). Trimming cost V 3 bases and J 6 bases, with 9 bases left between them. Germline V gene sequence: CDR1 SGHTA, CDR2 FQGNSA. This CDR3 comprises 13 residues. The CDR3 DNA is TGTGCCAGCAGCTTCGGGGTTATCAATGAGCAGTTCTTC. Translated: CASSFGVINEQFF.

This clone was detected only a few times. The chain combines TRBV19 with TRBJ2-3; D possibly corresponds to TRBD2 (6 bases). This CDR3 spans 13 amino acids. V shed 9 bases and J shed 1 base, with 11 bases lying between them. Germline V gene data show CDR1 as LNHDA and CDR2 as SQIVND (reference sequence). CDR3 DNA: TGTGCCAGCCGCGGGATTGGCACAGATACGCAGTATTTT. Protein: CASRGIGTDTQYF.

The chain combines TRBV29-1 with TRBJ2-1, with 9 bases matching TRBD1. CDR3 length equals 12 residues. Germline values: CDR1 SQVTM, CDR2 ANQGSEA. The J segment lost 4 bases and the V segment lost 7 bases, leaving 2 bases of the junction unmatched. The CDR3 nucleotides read TGCAGCGGGACAGGGGAATACAATGAGCAGTTCTTC. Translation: CSGTGEYNEQFF.

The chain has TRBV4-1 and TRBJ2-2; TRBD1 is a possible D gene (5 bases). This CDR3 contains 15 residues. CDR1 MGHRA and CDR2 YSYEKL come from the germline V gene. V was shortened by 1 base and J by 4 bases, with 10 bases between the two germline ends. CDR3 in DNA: TGCGCCAGCAGCCAAGGTCAGGGTTTCACCGGGGAGCTGTTTTTT. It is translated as CASSQGQGFTGELFF.

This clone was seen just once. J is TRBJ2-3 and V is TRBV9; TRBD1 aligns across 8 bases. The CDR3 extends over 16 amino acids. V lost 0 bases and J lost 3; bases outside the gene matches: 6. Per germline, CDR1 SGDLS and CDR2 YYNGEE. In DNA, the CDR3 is TGTGCCAGCAGCGTAGGGACAGGGCACAGGACAGATACGCAGTATTTT. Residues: CASSVGTGHRTDTQYF.

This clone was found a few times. The CDR3 DNA reads TGTGCCAGCAGTTTAGAGCCGACGGGGACCGGGGAGCTGTTTTTT. Encoded protein: CASSLEPTGTGELFF. V gene TRBV28 combines with J gene TRBJ2-2; perhaps TRBD2 as D (5 bases). The length of the CDR3 is 15 residues. Trimming left V 2 bases short and J 5 bases short, with 12 bases between. The germline V gene has CDR1 MDHEN and CDR2 SYDVKM. The variable domain in full, with the rest retrieved from reference TRBV28 and TRBJ2-2, is DVKVTQSSRYLVKRTGEKVFLECVQDMDHENMFWYRQDPGLGLRLIYFSYDVKMKEKGDIPEGYSVSREKKERFSLILESASTNQTSMYLCASSLEPTGTGELFFGEGSRLTVL.

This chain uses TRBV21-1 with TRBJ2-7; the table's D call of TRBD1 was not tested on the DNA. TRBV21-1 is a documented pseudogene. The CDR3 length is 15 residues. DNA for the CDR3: TGTGCCAGCAGCAAAACGGCAGGGAACTCCTACGAGCAGTACTTC. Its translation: CASSKTAGNSYEQYF.

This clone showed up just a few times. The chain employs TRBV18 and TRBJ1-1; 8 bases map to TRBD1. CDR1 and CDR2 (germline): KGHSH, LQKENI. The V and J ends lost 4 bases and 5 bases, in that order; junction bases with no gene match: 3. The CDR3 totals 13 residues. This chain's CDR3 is CASSRTGRTEAFF. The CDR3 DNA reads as TGTGCCAGCTCACGGACAGGGCGGACTGAAGCTTTCTTT.

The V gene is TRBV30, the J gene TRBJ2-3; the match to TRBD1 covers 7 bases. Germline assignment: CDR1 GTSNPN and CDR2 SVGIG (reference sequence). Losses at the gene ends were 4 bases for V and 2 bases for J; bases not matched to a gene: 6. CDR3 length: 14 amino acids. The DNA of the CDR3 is TGTGCCTGGACTCCGGGACAGCCCACAGATACGCAGTATTTT. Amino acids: CAWTPGQPTDTQYF.

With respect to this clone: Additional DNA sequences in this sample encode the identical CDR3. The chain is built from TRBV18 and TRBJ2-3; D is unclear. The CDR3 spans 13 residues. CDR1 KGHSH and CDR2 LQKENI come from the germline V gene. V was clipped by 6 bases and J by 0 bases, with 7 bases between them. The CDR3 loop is CASSTGSTDTQYF. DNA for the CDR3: TGTGCCAGCTCCACCGGTAGCACAGATACGCAGTATTTT. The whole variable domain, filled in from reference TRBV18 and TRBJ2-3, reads NAGVMQNPRHLVRRRGQEARLRCSPMKGHSHVYWYRQLPEEGLKFMVYLQKENIIDESGMPKERFSAEFPKEGPSILRIQQVVRGDSAAYFCASSTGSTDTQYFGPGTRLTVL.

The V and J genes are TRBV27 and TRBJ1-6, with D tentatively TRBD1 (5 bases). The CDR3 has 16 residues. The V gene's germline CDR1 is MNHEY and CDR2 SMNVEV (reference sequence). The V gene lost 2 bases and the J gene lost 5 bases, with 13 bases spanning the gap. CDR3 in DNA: TGTGCCAGCAGTTTAACAGGAACTCCAGATAATTCACCCCTCCACTTT. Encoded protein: CASSLTGTPDNSPLHF.